A selection of T cell receptor beta chains follows, all from one sample in a study of Ad26.COV2.S vaccination and SARS-CoV-2 variants. Libraries were prepared by immunoSEQ multiplex PCR; TCRdb keeps only in-frame clonotypes and omits some of them. Here the sample spans 300,000 to 500,000 clones, more than 85% being singletons. This specimen was peripheral blood, taken in a trial of Ad26.COV2.S vaccine versus placebo. The source of these receptors is a person between 18 and 65 years old who received the Ad26.COV2.S COVID-19 vaccine or a placebo. CDR3s include the opening cysteine and the closing phenylalanine or tryptophan. D genes are given only for firm matches. Clone sizes are given selectively: once, few, many, or a class where the clone is expanded.

j_gene | abundance | d_gene | v_gene | CDR3nt | CDR3aa
TRBJ2-1 | . | TRBD2 | TRBV5-4 | TGTGCCAGCACCCGGGGACTAGCGGGGACTGACAATGAGCAGTTCTTC | CASTRGLAGTDNEQFF
TRBJ1-3 | . | . | TRBV11-2 | TGTGCCAGCAGCCCGAGTGGGGCTGGAAACACCATATATTTT | CASSPSGAGNTIYF
TRBJ1-1 | . | TRBD1 | TRBV10-1 | TGCGCCAGCAGTGACAGGGGGGACCCTGAAGCTTTCTTT | CASSDRGDPEAFF
TRBJ1-4 | . | . | TRBV19 | TGTGCCAGTAGCTCAGACGGTACCAATGAAAAACTGTTTTTT | CASSSDGTNEKLFF
TRBJ1-6 | . | . | TRBV27 | TGTGCCAGCACCTGGACAGTACTCTCCTATAATTCACCCCTCCACTTT | CASTWTVLSYNSPLHF
TRBJ1-6 | . | . | TRBV18 | TGTGCCAGCTCACCACCGGCAGGGAACAATTCACCCCTCCACTTT | CASSPPAGNNSPLHF
TRBJ1-5 | . | . | TRBV6-6 | TGTGCCAGCAGACACCGGGACGGCGGCCTCCAGCCCCAGCATTTT | CASRHRDGGLQPQHF
TRBJ1-5 | once | TRBD1 | TRBV7-9 | TGTGCCAGCAGCGGGACAGGTGTACATCAGCCCCAGCATTTT | CASSGTGVHQPQHF
TRBJ1-2 | few | . | TRBV5-1 | TGCGCCAGCAGCTTGAGTGGGGGCGCGTCGGACTACACCTTC | CASSLSGGASDYTF
TRBJ2-3 | . | . | TRBV6-5 | TGTGCCAGCAGTTACTCAACCCGGTCCGATACGCAGTATTTT | CASSYSTRSDTQYF
TRBJ2-2 | . | . | TRBV30 | TGTGCTGGACTGGAGAACACCGGGGAGCTGTTTTTT | CAGLENTGELFF
TRBJ2-7 | . | TRBD1 | TRBV5-1 | TGCGCCAGCAGCCCATCAGGGGGCGCCTCCTACGAGCAGTACTTC | CASSPSGGASYEQYF
TRBJ1-1 | . | TRBD1 | TRBV19 | TGTGCCATCAAACAGGGGGGGAACACTGAAGCTTTCTTT | CAIKQGGNTEAFF
TRBJ2-3 | . | . | TRBV19 | TGTGCCAGTAGTATATCTGGGGGGGATACGCAGTATTTT | CASSISGGDTQYF
TRBJ1-5 | . | . | TRBV6-5 | TGTGCCAGCAGTAGGTCCATGGGGCAGCCCCAGCATTTT | CASSRSMGQPQHF
TRBJ1-6 | few | . | TRBV2 | TGTGCCAGCAGTGAAGCGCTAGCAGGGCGCGCACCCCTCCACTTT | CASSEALAGRAPLHF
TRBJ2-7 | . | . | TRBV5-4 | TGTGCCAGCAGCCGAACAGGGAGAGGGCCTTCCTACGAGCAGTACTTC | CASSRTGRGPSYEQYF
TRBJ2-1 | . | . | TRBV3-1/TRBV3-2 | TGTGCCAGCAGCCAAGCCTTCAGGGAGCAGTTCTTC | CASSQAFREQFF
TRBJ1-6 | few | . | TRBV5-6 | TGTGCCAGCAGCTGGGGAGGGAATTCACCCCTCCACTTT | CASSWGGNSPLHF
TRBJ1-6 | few | TRBD1 | TRBV5-1 | TGCGCCAGCAGCGCCGCGACAGGGGGTGGTTCACCCCTCCACTTT | CASSAATGGGSPLHF
TRBJ2-1 | . | TRBD2 | TRBV18 | TGTGCCAGCTCACCACTGTCGGGAGGGGGATACAATGAGCAGTTCTTC | CASSPLSGGGYNEQFF
TRBJ2-3 | . | . | TRBV2 | TGTGCCAGCAGCCCTTTTTTGACTCTCAAAGGGACAGATACGCAGTATTTT | CASSPFLTLKGTDTQYF
TRBJ2-3 | . | . | TRBV11-2 | TGTGCCAGCAGCTTAGAGGGGGCCCGCACAGATACGCAGTATTTT | CASSLEGARTDTQYF
TRBJ2-3 | . | . | TRBV11-2 | TGTGCCAGCAGCTCCTGGGGCCTGCCGCAGTATTTT | CASSSWGLPQYF
TRBJ2-4 | . | . | TRBV11-2 | TGTGCCAGCAGCTCTATTCGGCGGGGAACCAACATTCAGTACTTC | CASSSIRRGTNIQYF
TRBJ1-6 | once | . | TRBV30 | TGTGCCTGGAGTGCGGGTTATAATTCACCCCTCCACTTT | CAWSAGYNSPLHF
TRBJ1-5 | . | . | TRBV4-1 | TGCGCCAGCAGCCACCCAGGGATGGGCGGAAATCAGCCCCAGCATTTT | CASSHPGMGGNQPQHF
TRBJ2-7 | . | TRBD2 | TRBV27 | TGTGCCAGCCTTGGGGGGGATCACGAGCAGTACTTC | CASLGGDHEQYF
TRBJ2-1 | . | . | TRBV6-1 | TGTGCCAGCAGTGAACCCCTACGTGAGAAAGGGGACGGTTTTGAGCAGTTCTTC | CASSEPLREKGDGFEQFF
TRBJ1-4 | . | . | TRBV2 | TGTGCCAGCAGCGTACTAGGGGCCACTAATGAAAAACTGTTTTTT | CASSVLGATNEKLFF
TRBJ2-1 | . | . | TRBV27 | TGTGCCAGCAGTCCACAAGGACAGCTGTCCTACAATGAGCAGTTCTTC | CASSPQGQLSYNEQFF
TRBJ1-2 | . | TRBD1 | TRBV14 | TGTGCCAGCAGCCCAACGGACAGGGACCTCTATGGCTACACCTTC | CASSPTDRDLYGYTF
TRBJ1-4 | . | . | TRBV28 | TGTGCCAGCGTTCGGGACTTCTACAATGAAAAACTGTTTTTT | CASVRDFYNEKLFF
TRBJ2-5 | . | TRBD2 | TRBV27 | TGTGCCAGCTGGAGCGGACTAGCTCCAGAGACCCAGTACTTC | CASWSGLAPETQYF
TRBJ2-1 | . | TRBD1 | TRBV7-6 | TGTGCCAGCAGCCTTGGGACAGACAATGAGCAGTTCTTC | CASSLGTDNEQFF
TRBJ2-1 | . | TRBD2 | TRBV4-1 | TGCGCCAGCAGCCAGACCGGGACTAGGACATACAATGAGCAGTTCTTC | CASSQTGTRTYNEQFF
TRBJ2-1 | . | TRBD1 | TRBV2 | TGTGCCAGCAGTGAAGTACAGGGGGACAACAATGAGCAGTTCTTC | CASSEVQGDNNEQFF
TRBJ1-1 | once | . | TRBV5-1 | TGCGCCAGCAGCTTGAGGGGGAACACTGAAGCTTTCTTT | CASSLRGNTEAFF
TRBJ2-6 | . | . | TRBV5-1 | TGCGCCAGCAGCACCTTCGACACCTCTGGGGCCAACGTCCTGACTTTC | CASSTFDTSGANVLTF
TRBJ2-4 | . | . | TRBV2 | TGTGCCAGCACGTGGGGAGCGAACATTCAGTACTTC | CASTWGANIQYF
TRBJ1-2 | . | TRBD1 | TRBV5-8 | TGTGCCAGCAGCGCCGGGGACAGGGTGTATGGCTACACCTTC | CASSAGDRVYGYTF
TRBJ1-2 | . | TRBD1 | TRBV6-5 | TGTGCCAGCAGCTCACACGACAGGGGGAGCAGGGGCTACACCTTC | CASSSHDRGSRGYTF
TRBJ2-1 | few | . | TRBV3-1/TRBV3-2 | TGTGCCAGCAGCCTTCGGGGTGAGCAGTTCTTC | CASSLRGEQFF
TRBJ2-1 | . | . | TRBV18 | TGTGCCAGCTCACCAAGGGAGGACAATGAGCAGTTCTTC | CASSPREDNEQFF
TRBJ2-7 | . | TRBD1 | TRBV15 | TGTGCCACCAGCAGAGGGGCACAGGGGGCGACCTACGAGCAGTACTTC | CATSRGAQGATYEQYF
TRBJ2-2 | . | . | TRBV4-3 | TGCGCCAGCAGCCAATTTCTTGAAGGCACCGGGGAGCTGTTTTTT | CASSQFLEGTGELFF
TRBJ1-2 | . | . | TRBV27 | TGTGCCAGCAGTTGGGGCCCAATGAGTGGTGGCTACACCTTC | CASSWGPMSGGYTF
TRBJ2-1 | . | TRBD1 | TRBV5-5 | TGTGCCAGCACTATGTTCGTCGGACAGGGAAGAGACAATGAGCAGTTCTTC | CASTMFVGQGRDNEQFF
TRBJ1-2 | . | . | TRBV21-1 | TGTGCCAGCAGCAAAAAAGGTCCCCCGACAGGGCCGGGAAACTATGGCTACACCTTC | CASSKKGPPTGPGNYGYTF